One sample yielded the 28 T cell receptor beta chains listed below, sequenced in a study of early stage breast cancer tumors. Using immunoSEQ multiplex PCR, the repertoire was profiled, and TCRdb retains in-frame clones only, with some absent. The table shows around 60,000 clones, with roughly 80% occurring only once. The specimen was blood. Receptor source: a person aged 25 to 39 with breast cancer.

The V gene is TRBV27, the J gene TRBJ2-7, with 12 bases lining up with TRBD2. V lost 7 bases, J lost 4 bases, and 8 bases stayed unmatched. The CDR3 is 15 residues long. The V gene's germline CDR1 is MNHEY and CDR2 SMNVEV (reference sequence). CDR3: CASTPSGRGFYEQYF. The CDR3 DNA sequence: TGTGCCAGCACTCCTAGCGGGAGGGGTTTTTACGAGCAGTACTTC.

The chain is built from TRBV6-1 and TRBJ2-3; 10 bases match TRBD1. CDR1 is MNHNS, CDR2 SASEGT, per germline. The ends lost 3 bases at V and 3 bases at J; junction bases unmatched: 3. This CDR3 has 15 amino acids. The CDR3 here is CASSDGTGETDTQYF. Written as DNA, the CDR3 is TGTGCCAGCAGTGACGGGACAGGGGAGACAGATACGCAGTATTTT.

This chain uses TRBV4-1 with TRBJ2-3; the match to TRBD2 covers 12 bases. Germline assignment: CDR1 MGHRA and CDR2 YSYEKL. The CDR3 is 13 amino acids. The chain's CDR3 is CARSSGRVDTQYF. The CDR3 DNA is TGCGCACGATCTAGCGGGAGGGTGGATACGCAGTATTTT.

This rearrangement joins TRBV6-5 to TRBJ2-1; 8 bases fit TRBD2. The CDR3 extends over 15 amino acids. Germline values: CDR1 MNHEY, CDR2 SVGAGI. Germline trimming cut 6 bases from V and 10 bases from J; bases unmatched to any gene: 14. Here the CDR3 reads CASRPGTRAPGEQFF. The CDR3 DNA is TGTGCCAGCAGACCCGGGACTAGAGCCCCTGGAGAGCAGTTCTTC.

The chain joins TRBV10-1 to TRBJ2-3, with a possible D match to TRBD2 (6 bases). The ends were cut back, 8 bases at V and 4 bases at J, with 16 bases in the middle. Germline CDR1 reads WNHNN; CDR2 reads SYGVQD (reference sequence). There are 14 residues in the CDR3. CDR3 residues: CASQGPSSADTQYF. CDR3 DNA: TGCGCCAGCCAGGGACCCTCTAGCGCAGATACGCAGTATTTT.

CDR3 residues: CASSLRTGPTDGYTF. CDR3 nucleotides: TGCGCCAGCAGCTTAAGGACAGGGCCCACTGATGGCTACACCTTC. This chain uses TRBV5-1 with TRBJ1-2, with TRBD1 matching over 8 bases. Germline CDR1 SGHRS, CDR2 YFSETQ. The CDR3 has 15 residues. V lost 2 bases to trimming and J lost 6 bases; unmatched junction nucleotides: 9.

The gene calls are TRBV4-1 and TRBJ2-2; TRBD2 agrees at 12 bases. Germline CDR1 and CDR2: MGHRA and YSYEKL. The CDR3 loop spans 16 amino acids. The V and J ends lost 4 bases and 7 bases, in that order; junction bases with no gene match: 7. The chain's CDR3 is CASSLTSGSSSGELFF. CDR3 DNA sequence: TGCGCCAGCAGCCTGACTAGCGGGAGTTCCAGCGGGGAGCTGTTTTTT.

The chain carries TRBV9 and TRBJ2-5; D remains ambiguous. Trimming shortened V by 6 bases and J by 7 bases, and 10 bases separated the two germline ends. Germline CDR1 reads SGDLS; CDR2 reads YYNGEE. The CDR3 consists of 11 residues. The CDR3 nucleotides read TGTGCCAGCATCCAGTCGGGGACCCAGTACTTC. Translation gives CASIQSGTQYF. The whole variable domain, filled in from reference TRBV9 and TRBJ2-5, reads DSGVTQTPKHLITATGQRVTLRCSPRSGDLSVYWYQQSLDQGLQFLIQYYNGEERAKGNILERFSAQQFPDLHSELNLSSLELGDSALYFCASIQSGTQYFGPGTRLLVL.

The gene calls are TRBV5-1 and TRBJ1-1; D unresolved. V gave up 1 base and J gave up 3 bases, with 13 bases separating them. The length of the CDR3 is 15 residues. Per germline, CDR1 SGHRS and CDR2 YFSETQ. The CDR3 DNA reads as TGCGCCAGCAGCTTGTATAGAAGGAGGGACACTGAAGCTTTCTTT. Translation gives CASSLYRRRDTEAFF.

This clone has just a few counts. The rearrangement links TRBV6-5 to TRBJ2-7; 7 bases align to TRBD1. With V trimmed by 5 bases and J by 3 bases, 7 bases remained unmatched. CDR3 length: 14 residues. CDR1 and CDR2 from the germline V gene are MNHEY and SVGAGI. As DNA, the CDR3 is TGTGCCAGCAGTAACTACAGGGGTCTCTACGAGCAGTACTTC. Its translation is CASSNYRGLYEQYF.

CDR3 bases: TGTGCCAGCTCACCGAGCCCACAGGGCACAGGTTTGGCCGATAACTATGGCTACACCTTC. As protein: CASSPSPQGTGLADNYGYTF. V is TRBV18 and J is TRBJ1-2, with D perhaps TRBD1 (6 bases). The CDR3 runs to 20 residues. Germline V CDR1 and CDR2: KGHSH, LQKENI. V shed 3 bases and J shed 1 base, with 27 bases lying between them.

Only one count was recorded for this clone. This chain uses TRBV7-9 with TRBJ1-2; 7 bases align to TRBD1. Germline CDR1 SEHNR, CDR2 FQNEAQ (reference sequence). J gave up 6 bases and V 5 bases, and 15 bases lay outside the gene matches. CDR3 length equals 16 residues. The CDR3 here is CASSPPIDRASDGYTF. DNA of the CDR3: TGTGCCAGCAGCCCCCCCATCGACAGGGCGTCGGATGGCTACACCTTC.

The genes are TRBV5-6 and TRBJ2-5; 11 nucleotides align to TRBD2. V lost 1 base to trimming and J lost 3 bases; unmatched junction nucleotides: 5. There are 16 residues in the CDR3. CDR1 and CDR2 (germline): SGHDT, YYEEEE. The CDR3 is CASSLPGGLAEETQYF. The CDR3 DNA reads TGTGCCAGCAGCTTGCCCGGGGGACTAGCGGAAGAGACCCAGTACTTC.

This chain links TRBV19 with TRBJ2-1, with 7 bases lining up with TRBD1. In germline, CDR1 is LNHDA, CDR2 SQIVND (reference sequence). Germline trimming cut 6 bases from V and 9 bases from J; bases unmatched to any gene: 8. CDR3 length: 13 amino acids. The CDR3 DNA reads as TGTGCCAGTAGCTCGAGGGGGCAGGGTGAGCAGTTCTTC. It specifies CASSSRGQGEQFF.

The chain carries TRBV6-5 and TRBJ1-5, with 9 bases lining up with TRBD1. Germline CDR1 reads MNHEY; CDR2 reads SVGAGI. The CDR3 runs 16 residues. J lost 2 bases, V lost 4 bases, and 6 bases had no gene match. Written as DNA, the CDR3 is TGTGCCAGCAGTTCGACAGGGGGATTGGGCAATCAGCCCCAGCATTTT. Its translation is CASSSTGGLGNQPQHF.

This chain joins TRBV11-2 and TRBJ2-7; D is undetermined. The CDR3 is made up of 14 amino acids. CDR1 and CDR2 (germline): SGHAT, FQNNGV. Trimming shortened V by 5 bases and J by 3 bases, and 14 bases separated the two germline ends. CDR3 amino acids: CASSPMSRYYEQYF. For the CDR3, the DNA is TGTGCCAGCAGCCCCATGTCTCGTTACTACGAGCAGTACTTC. Full variable domain (remainder filled in from reference TRBV11-2 and TRBJ2-7): EAGVAQSPRYKIIEKRQSVAFWCNPISGHATLYWYQQILGQGPKLLIQFQNNGVVDDSQLPKDRFSAERLKGVDSTLKIQPAKLEDSAVYLCASSPMSRYYEQYFGPGTRLTVT.

The chain links TRBV12-2 to TRBJ2-1; the tabulated D call, TRBD2, remains unverified against the DNA. TRBV12-2 is designated a pseudogene. The CDR3 sequence is 15 residues long. CDR3 DNA sequence: TGTGCAAGTCGCAACCGGACTAGCGATCACAATGAGCAGTTCTTC. Translated: CASRNRTSDHNEQFF.

The chain carries TRBV18 and TRBJ1-2; no clear D. Per the germline V gene, CDR1 is KGHSH and CDR2 is LQKENI. The CDR3 extends over 16 amino acids. V lost 5 bases to trimming and J lost 2 bases, with 18 bases between them. CDR3 bases: TGTGCCAGCTCAACCGGGTATGGGAGCTCAAACTATGGCTACACCTTC. This encodes CASSTGYGSSNYGYTF.

The J gene is TRBJ2-1, the V gene TRBV29-1, with TRBD2 identical over 7 bases. CDR1 and CDR2 from the germline V gene are SQVTM and ANQGSEA. The CDR3 contains 12 residues. With 6 bases clipped from V and 9 bases from J, the junction kept 8 bases outside the gene matches. The CDR3 loop reads CSVLSTSTEQFF. DNA for the CDR3: TGCAGCGTCCTCTCGACTAGCACTGAGCAGTTCTTC.

The gene calls are TRBV18 and TRBJ2-7, with D uncertain. This CDR3 is built from 15 residues. The V and J ends lost 5 bases and 4 bases respectively, with 18 bases between them. CDR1 KGHSH and CDR2 LQKENI come from the germline V gene. The CDR3 protein is CASSSQVRAGYEQYF. Here the CDR3 DNA reads TGTGCCAGCTCATCCCAGGTAAGGGCTGGATACGAGCAGTACTTC.

The chain carries TRBV27 and TRBJ1-3, with a weak D call TRBD1 (6 bases). The CDR3 sequence is 16 residues long. Trimming removed 1 base at V and 4 bases at J, with 14 bases between. Germline lookup yields CDR1 MNHEY and CDR2 SMNVEV (reference sequence). The DNA for the CDR3 is TGTGCCAGCAGTTTATTCTCGGGGGCTAGAGGAAACACCATATATTTT. This encodes CASSLFSGARGNTIYF.

V and J are TRBV29-1 and TRBJ1-1; weak D call: TRBD1 (5 bases). Trimming took 1 base from V and 0 from J, leaving 6 bases between them. CDR3 length equals 13 residues. In germline, CDR1 is SQVTM, CDR2 ANQGSEA. CDR3 nucleotide sequence: TGCAGCGTTGAAGGACAGATGAACACTGAAGCTTTCTTT. Its protein is CSVEGQMNTEAFF.

This clone was picked up a small number of times. The CDR3 region has the DNA TGTGCCAGCAGTTTACGCACTGGGGTAGCGGGAGGGCCACAGTACTTC. It is translated as CASSLRTGVAGGPQYF. The chain is built from TRBV27 and TRBJ2-5; the match to TRBD2 covers 11 bases. Germline trimming cut 2 bases from V and 11 bases from J; bases unmatched to any gene: 13. There are 16 residues in the CDR3. Per germline, CDR1 MNHEY and CDR2 SMNVEV (reference sequence).

This clone showed up just a few times. The rearrangement joins TRBV18 to TRBJ1-5, with D possibly matching TRBD1 (5 bases). The CDR3 has 13 amino acids. Germline V CDR1 and CDR2: KGHSH, LQKENI. V was cut by 3 bases and J by 7 bases, with 10 bases left in between. The chain's CDR3 is CASSPSGGQPQHF. CDR3 DNA: TGTGCCAGCTCACCTTCGGGGGGGCAGCCCCAGCATTTT.

The chain is built from TRBV2 and TRBJ2-7; 8 bases are shared with TRBD1. The CDR3 is 13 residues long. Looked up from germline, CDR1 is SNHLY and CDR2 is FYNNEI. After removal of 10 bases from V and 0 bases from J, the junction contained 5 bases not matched to a gene. The CDR3 is CATRQGSSYEQYF. The CDR3, as DNA: TGTGCCACAAGACAGGGGAGCTCCTACGAGCAGTACTTC.

CDR3 bases: TGTGCCAGTCGTAGCGCGGGAGGGATCTACAATGAGCAGTTCTTC. Translation: CASRSAGGIYNEQFF. V usage is TRBV7-3 and J usage is TRBJ2-1; 9 positions agree with TRBD2. Per germline, CDR1 SGHTA and CDR2 FQGTGA. The CDR3 is made up of 15 amino acids. The V segment lost 9 bases and the J segment 3 bases; nucleotides outside the gene matches: 9.

In its sample, this clone was seen a few times. The chain employs TRBV9 and TRBJ1-2, with 8 bases that match TRBD1. Germline-derived CDR1 and CDR2 are SGDLS and YYNGEE. The CDR3 sequence is 14 residues long. The junction had 8 bases not matched to a gene; V was cut back by 2 bases and J by 8 bases. CDR3 residues: CASSVRGQADGYTF. CDR3 sequence (DNA): TGTGCCAGCAGCGTTCGGGGACAGGCTGACGGCTACACCTTC.

The chain is built from TRBV7-2 and TRBJ2-1; unclear D gene. The CDR3 consists of 12 residues. Germline V gene sequence: CDR1 SGHTA, CDR2 FQGNSA. With 2 bases removed from V and 9 bases from J, the gap between germline ends came to 8 bases. The CDR3 is CASSLTYAEQFF. The CDR3 nucleotides read TGTGCCAGCAGCTTAACTTACGCTGAGCAGTTCTTC.